This T cell receptor beta chain is from a study of control samples from healthy donors and cancer patients (dated by TCRdb to between 2020 and 2021). Library creation used the immunoSEQ multiplex PCR assay. TCRdb stores this immuneACCESS table with in-frame sequences only. Part of the clones is absent; in the studies checked, under half of the shortfall reflects unresolved V genes, and no reason is known for the rest. A total of around 50,000 clones appear in this sample, around 85% of them only once. In total, the top ten clones hold 2.8% of the sample. A word on this clone: The antigen it binds to is not known. No base-level quality is on record; no much larger clone is a single base apart.

The CDR3 spans 14 residues, from the cysteine through the phenylalanine. Only the CDR3 DNA stays, 42 bases, in frame from base 1. From a lookup of the germline V gene, CDR1 and CDR2 are SGHNT and YENEEA. For this chain, trimming is 4 bases at the V end and 3 bases at the J end, and the number of junction bases without a gene match is 4. The TCR was taken from a woman between 45 and 65 years old with lung cancer. Material for sequencing was PBMCs. The chain was built from TRBV11-3 and TRBJ2-7, with 9 middle bases fitting TRBD1. The CDR3 has the sequence CASSSAGQGYEQYF. The DNA reads TGTGCCAGCAGCTCAGCGGGACAGGGCTACGAGCAGTACTTC. The CDR3, completed at both ends by the reference TRBV11-3 and TRBJ2-7 genes, gives the full variable domain EAGVVQSPRYKIIEKKQPVAFWCNPISGHNTLYWYLQNLGQGPELLIRYENEEAVDDSQLPKDRFSAERLKGVDSTLKIQPAELGDSAVYLCASSSAGQGYEQYFGPGTRLTVT.